Below, 28 T cell receptor beta chains from the same sample are listed, as sequenced in a study of blood T cell repertoires in COVID-19. Libraries were prepared by immunoSEQ multiplex PCR; TCRdb keeps only in-frame clonotypes and omits some of them. Of over 100,000 clones listed, approximately 80% are singletons. Sequencing was carried out using peripheral blood. These receptors came from a woman aged 45 to 65 with acute or convalescent COVID-19.

V is TRBV27 and J is TRBJ2-7, with 8 bases aligning to TRBD1. Looked up from germline, CDR1 is MNHEY and CDR2 is SMNVEV (reference sequence). J was trimmed by 7 bases and V by 1 base; bases with no gene match: 6. This CDR3 has 14 residues. In nucleotides, the CDR3 is TGTGCCAGCAGTTTATTGACAGGGGTGGGGGAGCAGTACTTC. This encodes CASSLLTGVGEQYF.

V is TRBV28 and J is TRBJ1-2; no definite D call. The CDR3 is 14 residues long. Trimming left V 6 bases short and J 3 bases short, with 14 bases between. Looked up from germline, CDR1 is MDHEN and CDR2 is SYDVKM. The CDR3, as DNA: TGTGCCAGCAGCCCTTCGGGTAACCACTATGGCTACACCTTC. It specifies CASSPSGNHYGYTF.

For the CDR3, the DNA is TGTGCCAGCAGCTTGGAGGGGGCCCCCCTCCACTTT. It yields the protein CASSLEGAPLHF. The chain uses TRBV5-6 and TRBJ1-6; 7 bases fit TRBD1. The CDR3 totals 12 residues. J was trimmed by 13 bases and V by 0 bases; bases with no gene match: 1. Looked up from germline, CDR1 is SGHDT and CDR2 is YYEEEE.

The chain joins TRBV4-1 to TRBJ2-6, with 9 bases fitting TRBD1. CDR3 length: 16 amino acids. The V segment lost 8 bases and the J segment 0 bases; nucleotides outside the gene matches: 5. Germline CDR1 is MGHRA and CDR2 is YSYEKL. The CDR3 sequence: CASRPGQGSGANVLTF. The DNA of the CDR3 is TGCGCCAGCCGTCCGGGACAGGGCTCTGGGGCCAACGTCCTGACTTTC.

J is TRBJ1-1 and V is TRBV12-3 or TRBV12-4, with D maybe TRBD1 (6 bases). The CDR3 covers 12 residues. V lost 5 bases, J lost 10 bases, and 14 bases lay in between. The DNA for the CDR3 is TGTGCCAGCAGTCCCGGACAGAAACGAGCTTTCTTT. This codes for CASSPGQKRAFF.

J is TRBJ1-2 and V is TRBV9; maybe TRBD1 (6 bases). Germline CDR1 and CDR2: SGDLS and YYNGEE. The length of the CDR3 is 15 residues. Trimming pared 4 bases from V and 4 bases from J, leaving 17 bases between. CDR3 sequence reads: CASSPTALGAYGYTF. The DNA for the CDR3 is TGTGCCAGCAGCCCGACGGCCCTGGGGGCCTATGGCTACACCTTC.

V usage is TRBV9 and J usage is TRBJ1-2, with D unresolved. V was shortened by 4 bases and J by 4 bases, with 8 bases between the two germline ends. This CDR3 contains 12 residues. Germline assignment: CDR1 SGDLS and CDR2 YYNGEE. CDR3 sequence reads: CASSSQAYGYTF. The CDR3 DNA follows: TGTGCCAGCAGCTCCCAGGCCTATGGCTACACCTTC.

J is TRBJ1-6 and V is TRBV10-3; maybe TRBD1 (6 bases). The CDR3 runs to 13 residues. Per the germline V gene, CDR1 is ENHRY and CDR2 is SYGVKD. V was shortened by 3 bases and J by 10 bases, with 10 bases between the two germline ends. CDR3 DNA: TGTGCCATCAGTGATCCGGGGACATCACCCCTCCACTTT. As protein: CAISDPGTSPLHF.

The rearrangement uses TRBV5-6 and TRBJ1-1; D is unresolved. Deletions cut 0 bases from V and 4 bases from J, with 10 bases between. The CDR3 spans 14 residues. Germline V gene sequence: CDR1 SGHDT, CDR2 YYEEEE. CDR3 nucleotide sequence: TGTGCCAGCAGCTTGGCGGGAAGGAGCACTGAAGCTTTCTTT. Protein sequence: CASSLAGRSTEAFF.

The genes are TRBV3-1 (or the pseudogene TRBV3-2) and TRBJ2-1, with 8 bases identical to TRBD2. The junction had 12 bases not matched to a gene; V was cut back by 4 bases and J by 7 bases. Germline assignment: CDR1 LGHDT and CDR2 YNNKEL (reference sequence). This CDR3 is 16 amino acids long. CDR3 sequence reads: CASSLGPVAGKNEQFF. The CDR3 coding sequence is TGTGCCAGCAGCCTTGGTCCGGTAGCGGGGAAAAATGAGCAGTTCTTC.

The chain couples TRBV27 to TRBJ2-5; TRBD2 aligns across 10 bases. After removal of 5 bases from V and 1 base from J, the junction contained 10 bases not matched to a gene. Per the germline V gene, CDR1 is MNHEY and CDR2 is SMNVEV (reference sequence). This CDR3 region has 17 residues. CDR3 in amino acids: CASSTLAGASLQETQYF. The CDR3 nucleotides are TGTGCCAGCAGTACCCTAGCGGGGGCGTCTCTCCAAGAGACCCAGTACTTC.

Concerning this clone: The sample holds other DNA sequences that translate to the same CDR3. V and J are TRBV30 and TRBJ1-2; D gene ambiguous. This CDR3 region has 14 residues. The V gene lost 0 bases and the J gene lost 5 bases, with 13 bases spanning the gap. Per the germline V gene, CDR1 is GTSNPN and CDR2 is SVGIG (reference sequence). CDR3 protein: CAWSVRGLGYGYTF. CDR3 nucleotides: TGTGCCTGGAGTGTGCGGGGTCTCGGATATGGCTACACCTTC.

This clone was seen more than once but under ten times. The V gene is TRBV3-1 (or the pseudogene TRBV3-2), the J gene TRBJ1-2; tentatively, D is TRBD1 (5 bases). V gave up 4 bases and J gave up 6 bases, with 21 bases separating them. The CDR3 is 16 residues long. Germline V gene lookup returns CDR1 LGHDT and CDR2 YNNKEL (reference sequence). The CDR3 sequence: CASSRSAGTLLDGYTF. The CDR3 DNA follows: TGTGCCAGCAGCCGTTCGGCGGGGACCCTTTTGGATGGCTACACCTTC.

Here the CDR3 reads CASSYGLAGGETQYF. The CDR3 DNA reads TGTGCCAGCAGCTATGGACTAGCGGGGGGAGAGACCCAGTACTTC. The gene calls are TRBV5-4 and TRBJ2-5; 14 bases match TRBD2. This CDR3 region has 15 residues. V shed 3 bases, J shed 4 bases, and the junction held 2 bases outside the gene matches. From germline, CDR1 is SGHNT and CDR2 YYREEE (reference sequence).

This clone was counted once. The V and J genes are TRBV11-2 and TRBJ2-7, with 11 bases aligning to TRBD2. From germline, CDR1 is SGHAT and CDR2 FQNNGV. The V gene end was trimmed by 2 bases and the J gene end by 3 bases; junction bases not matched to a gene: 9. The length of the CDR3 is 17 residues. The CDR3 protein is CASSLISSGGAYYEQYF. CDR3 sequence (DNA): TGTGCCAGCAGCTTAATCAGTAGCGGGGGGGCCTACTACGAGCAGTACTTC.

The chain uses TRBV11-2 and TRBJ1-1, with 7 bases fitting TRBD1. With V trimmed by 2 bases and J by 2 bases, 5 bases remained unmatched. This CDR3 contains 15 residues. Germline V lookup: CDR1 SGHAT, CDR2 FQNNGV. CDR3 residues: CASSLYRGINTEAFF. CDR3 DNA: TGTGCCAGCAGCTTATACAGGGGAATAAACACTGAAGCTTTCTTT.

This clone appeared a single time. Other DNA sequences in the sample encode the same CDR3. The rearrangement uses TRBV11-3 and TRBJ2-1; possible D gene TRBD2, 7 bases. Between the trimmed V and J ends, which lost 5 bases and 9 bases, there was a span of 17 bases. The CDR3 has 14 amino acids. The germline V gene encodes CDR1 SGHNT and CDR2 YENEEA. CDR3 loop: CASSRGRGGAEQFF. The CDR3 DNA is TGTGCCAGCAGCCGGGGGAGGGGGGGTGCTGAGCAGTTCTTC.

The chain recombines TRBV14 with TRBJ1-4, with a weak D call TRBD1 (5 bases). This CDR3 is 12 amino acids long. Germline V gene sequence: CDR1 SGHDN, CDR2 FVKESK. The germline V and J ends were trimmed by 4 bases and 7 bases, with 7 bases remaining between them. The CDR3 region is CASSRGGEKLFF. The CDR3 nucleotides read TGTGCCAGCAGCCGCGGGGGTGAAAAACTGTTTTTT.

The chain joins TRBV7-2 to TRBJ1-1; 10 bases align to TRBD1. The CDR3 is 15 residues long. V dropped 3 bases and J dropped 8; count of bases not matched to a gene: 9. CDR1 is SGHTA, CDR2 FQGNSA, per germline. Here the CDR3 DNA reads TGTGCCAGCAGCTTGAGCTCCGGGACAGGGGCCGAAGCTTTCTTT. Translated, it gives CASSLSSGTGAEAFF. The variable domain in full, completed from reference TRBV7-2 and TRBJ1-1, reads GAGVSQSPSNKVTEKGKDVELRCDPISGHTALYWYRQSLGQGLEFLIYFQGNSAPDKSGLPSDRFSAERTGGSVSTLTIQRTQQEDSAVYLCASSLSSGTGAEAFFGQGTRLTVV.

This rearrangement joins TRBV3-1 (or the pseudogene TRBV3-2) to TRBJ1-3; no clear D gene. CDR3 length equals 16 residues. V lost 4 bases and J lost 0, with 13 bases in between. The germline V gene encodes CDR1 LGHDT and CDR2 YNNKEL (reference sequence). This CDR3 is CASSPAVGSSGNTIYF. CDR3 bases: TGTGCCAGCAGCCCCGCGGTTGGGAGCTCTGGAAACACCATATATTTT.

J is TRBJ1-2 and V is TRBV12-3 or TRBV12-4; D is possibly TRBD1 (6 bases). The CDR3 covers 12 residues. Trimming cost V 8 bases and J 4 bases, with 11 bases left between them. This chain's CDR3 is CASQQGVYGYTF. The DNA of the CDR3 is TGTGCCAGCCAACAGGGAGTCTATGGCTACACCTTC.

J is TRBJ1-1 and V is TRBV29-1; the D is unclear. This CDR3 is built from 16 residues. Germline values: CDR1 SQVTM, CDR2 ANQGSEA. V was trimmed by 7 bases and J by 0 bases, leaving 21 bases between them. CDR3 amino acids: CSAKKDSSYMNTEAFF. CDR3 bases: TGCAGCGCCAAGAAAGATTCGTCATACATGAACACTGAAGCTTTCTTT.

This CDR3 reads CASSDSSGNTIYF. In DNA form, the CDR3 reads TGTGCCAGCAGTGACAGCTCTGGAAACACCATATATTTT. The chain is built from TRBV19 and TRBJ1-3, with D possibly TRBD1 on 5 matching bases. V lost 9 bases and J lost 0, with 9 bases in between. CDR1 LNHDA and CDR2 SQIVND come from the germline V gene (reference sequence). The CDR3 is 13 residues long.

This sequence joins TRBV27 and TRBJ1-3; D may be TRBD1 (6 bases). Germline CDR1 MNHEY, CDR2 SMNVEV (reference sequence). This CDR3 is 15 amino acids long. V lost 6 bases to trimming and J lost 0 bases, with 12 bases between them. CDR3 loop: CASSIQGFSGNTIYF. The CDR3 nucleotides are TGTGCCAGCAGCATACAGGGTTTCTCTGGAAACACCATATATTTT.

The chain joins TRBV11-2 to TRBJ2-6; 9 bases are a match to TRBD1. CDR3 length: 18 residues. Germline V CDR1 and CDR2: SGHAT, FQNNGV. V lost 2 bases, J lost 1 base, and 6 bases stayed unmatched. CDR3: CASSLSGQGTSGANVLTF. In DNA form, the CDR3 reads TGTGCCAGCAGCTTATCGGGACAGGGCACATCTGGGGCCAACGTCCTGACTTTC.

V usage is TRBV6-6 and J usage is TRBJ1-2; D perhaps matches TRBD1 (6 bases). Trimming took off 7 bases at V and 2 bases at J, with 11 bases between the two ends. The CDR3 loop spans 13 amino acids. CDR1 is MNHNY, CDR2 SVGAGI, per germline (reference sequence). The CDR3 DNA reads TGTGCCAGCACGCCAGGGGTAAACTATGGCTACACCTTC. Its translation: CASTPGVNYGYTF.

The CDR3 DNA reads TGCGCCAGCAGCCCGGGACAGGCAAGGGGAGCTGAAGCTTTCTTT. Residues: CASSPGQARGAEAFF. This chain joins TRBV5-1 and TRBJ1-1; 8 bases line up with TRBD1. Trimming at V came to 4 bases and at J to 6 bases, leaving 11 bases not matched to a gene. This CDR3 comprises 15 residues. In germline, CDR1 is SGHRS, CDR2 YFSETQ. Filled out from reference TRBV5-1 and TRBJ1-1, the complete variable domain reads KAGVTQTPRYLIKTRGQQVTLSCSPISGHRSVSWYQQTPGQGLQFLFEYFSETQRNKGNFPGRFSGRQFSNSRSEMNVSTLELGDSALYLCASSPGQARGAEAFFGQGTRLTVV.

The J gene is TRBJ1-4, the V gene TRBV30, with 7 bases that match TRBD1. The trim removed 0 bases at V and 8 bases at J, leaving 9 bases unmatched. The germline CDR1 and CDR2 sequences are GTSNPN and SVGIG (reference sequence). CDR3 length equals 15 residues. The CDR3 reads CAWSVGGRNGEKLFF. The CDR3 bases are TGTGCCTGGAGTGTAGGGGGCAGGAATGGCGAAAAACTGTTTTTT.